This T cell receptor (beta chain) was captured in a study of cytomegalovirus exposure and HLA in healthy donors. Findings and caveats of the study: According to an earlier analysis, most TCR beta V segments yielded productive rearrangements about 90% or about 30% of the time. Common viral pathogens seemed, in a later analysis, to connect with several of the most significant clusters.

This clone was observed a single time. The antigen remains unidentified. Trimming removed 4 bases from V and 1 base from J, with 12 bases in between. Germline V CDR1 and CDR2: SGDLS, YYNGEE. The CDR3 runs 14 residues. It was with 60 Vbeta and 13 Jbeta primers that the PCR ran. Assay used: immunoSEQ multiplex PCR; TCRdb lists only in-frame clones, some missing. The sample holds approximately 210,000 clones, roughly 79% seen once. The sequence was obtained from a male donor in good health and CMV-seronegative. The V call is TRBV9, the J call TRBJ2-7; D may be TRBD1 (7 bases). The material sequenced was PBMCs. The CDR3 region is CASSPQGRSYEQYF. CDR3 nucleotides: TGTGCCAGCAGCCCACAGGGGAGGTCCTACGAGCAGTACTTC.